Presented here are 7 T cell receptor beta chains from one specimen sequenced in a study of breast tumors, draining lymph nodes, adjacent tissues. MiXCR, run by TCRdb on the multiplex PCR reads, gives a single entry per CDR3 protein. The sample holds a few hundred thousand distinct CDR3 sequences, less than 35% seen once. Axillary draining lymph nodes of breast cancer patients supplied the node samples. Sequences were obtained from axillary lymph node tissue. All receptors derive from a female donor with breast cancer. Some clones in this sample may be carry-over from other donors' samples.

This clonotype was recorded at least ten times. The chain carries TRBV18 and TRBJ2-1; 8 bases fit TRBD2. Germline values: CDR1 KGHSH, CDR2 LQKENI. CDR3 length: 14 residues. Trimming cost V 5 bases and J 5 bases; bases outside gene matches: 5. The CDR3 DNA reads TGTGCCAGCTCAAGAGCACTAGCGGACAATGAGCAGTTCTTC. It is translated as CASSRALADNEQFF. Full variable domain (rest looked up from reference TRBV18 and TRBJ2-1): NAGVMQNPRHLVRRRGQEARLRCSPMKGHSHVYWYRQLPEEGLKFMVYLQKENIIDESGMPKERFSAEFPKEGPSILRIQQVVRGDSAAYFCASSRALADNEQFFGPGTRLTVL.

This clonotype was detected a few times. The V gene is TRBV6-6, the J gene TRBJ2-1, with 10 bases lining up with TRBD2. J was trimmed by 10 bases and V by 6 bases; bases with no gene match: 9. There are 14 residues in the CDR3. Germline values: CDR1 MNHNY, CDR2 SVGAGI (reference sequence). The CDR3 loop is CASRPSGSIKEQFF. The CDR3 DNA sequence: TGTGCCAGCAGGCCTAGCGGGAGCATTAAGGAGCAGTTCTTC.

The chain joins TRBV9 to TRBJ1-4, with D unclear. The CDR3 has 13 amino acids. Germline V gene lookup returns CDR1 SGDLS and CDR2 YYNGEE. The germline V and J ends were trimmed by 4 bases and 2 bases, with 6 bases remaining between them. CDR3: CASSPRTNEKLFF. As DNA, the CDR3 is TGTGCCAGCAGCCCCCGGACTAATGAAAAACTGTTTTTT.

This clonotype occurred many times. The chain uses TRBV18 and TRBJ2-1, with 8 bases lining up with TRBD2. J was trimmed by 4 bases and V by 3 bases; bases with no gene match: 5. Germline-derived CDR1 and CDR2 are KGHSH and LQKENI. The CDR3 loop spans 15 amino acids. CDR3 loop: CASSPRGTSYNEQFF. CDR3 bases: TGTGCCAGCTCACCGCGCGGGACTAGTTACAATGAGCAGTTCTTC.

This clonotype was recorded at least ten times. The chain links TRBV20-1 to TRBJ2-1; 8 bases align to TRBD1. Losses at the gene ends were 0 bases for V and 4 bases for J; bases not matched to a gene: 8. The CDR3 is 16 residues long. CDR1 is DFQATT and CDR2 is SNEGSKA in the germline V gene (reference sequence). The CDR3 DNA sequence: TGCAGTGCTAGAGACCTATCCGGGACAGGATACAATGAGCAGTTCTTC. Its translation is CSARDLSGTGYNEQFF.

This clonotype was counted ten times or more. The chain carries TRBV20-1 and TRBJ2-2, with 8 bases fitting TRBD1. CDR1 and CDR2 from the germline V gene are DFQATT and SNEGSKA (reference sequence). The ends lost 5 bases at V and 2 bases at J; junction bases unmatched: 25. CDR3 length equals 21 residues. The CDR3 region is CSALIPAQGTGHNLNTGELFF. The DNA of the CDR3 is TGCAGTGCTCTGATTCCCGCACAAGGGACAGGACATAACTTAAACACCGGGGAGCTGTTTTTT.

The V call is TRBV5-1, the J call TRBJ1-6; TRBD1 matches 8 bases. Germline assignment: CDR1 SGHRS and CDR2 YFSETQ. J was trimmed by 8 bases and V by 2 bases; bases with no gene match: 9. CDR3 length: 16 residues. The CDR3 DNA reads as TGCGCCAGCAGCTTCCTAATGACAGGGGCAGATTCACCCCTCCACTTT. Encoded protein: CASSFLMTGADSPLHF.